The T cell receptor (beta chain) described here comes from a study of metastatic and nonmetastatic thyroid tumors (dated by TCRdb to about 2020). About the study as a whole: Repertoires were compared across peripheral blood and tumor or nodule tissue samples from malignant and benign thyroid patients.

General study outcomes and caveats: In both blood and tumor samples, TCR beta diversity was reported to be significantly higher in malignant tumors than in benign nodules.

By how much of the sample it makes up, this clone is medium-sized (0.01 to 0.1%). The target of this receptor is not known. One base away there is no much larger clone; base qualities are not given. No treatment had been received by any patient before thyroid surgery. Using T-cell receptor beta sequencing, the researchers looked back retrospectively at clinical samples from patients, gathered between about 2012 and 2018. To prepare the library, PCR was applied. Sequencing relied on an Illumina HiSeq 4000. High-throughput sequencing was used to profile the CDR3 region of the TCR beta-chain in every patient. Concerning the study's data processing: A classifier to discriminate distant-metastatic papillary thyroid cancer patients was built from CDR3 differences across clinicopathological groups. The Shannon index was used to measure repertoire diversity, and the Morisita-Horn index was used to measure how similar tumor and blood repertoires were. Starting from the raw public reads, TCRdb applied fastp trimming at Q25, assembled clones with MiXCR and retained in-frame beta chains. It is TCRdb's table, rather than the study itself, that gives the V and J calls and clone size. The sample table holds about 40,000 clones, of which around 28% were seen once. Roughly 9.5% of the sample rests with the top ten.

Sequencing used blood. The clonotype comes from a male donor with papillary thyroid cancer or a benign thyroid nodule (not recorded which). Some clones in this sample may be carry-over from other donors' samples.

This receptor carries the CDR3 CSAWPPGQGSYEQYF. The sequenced DNA: TGCAGTGCTTGGCCGCCGGGACAGGGCTCCTACGAGCAGTACTTC. The sequence links TRBV20-1 to TRBJ2-7; 9 bases in between match TRBD1. Inclusive of the bounding cysteine and phenylalanine, the CDR3 is 15 residues long. Only the CDR3 region is kept as DNA, spanning 45 bases read in frame from base 1. V trim: 5 bases; J trim: 0 bases; unmatched bases: 8. For CDR1 and CDR2, the germline V gene (reference sequence) lists DFQATT and SNEGSKA.